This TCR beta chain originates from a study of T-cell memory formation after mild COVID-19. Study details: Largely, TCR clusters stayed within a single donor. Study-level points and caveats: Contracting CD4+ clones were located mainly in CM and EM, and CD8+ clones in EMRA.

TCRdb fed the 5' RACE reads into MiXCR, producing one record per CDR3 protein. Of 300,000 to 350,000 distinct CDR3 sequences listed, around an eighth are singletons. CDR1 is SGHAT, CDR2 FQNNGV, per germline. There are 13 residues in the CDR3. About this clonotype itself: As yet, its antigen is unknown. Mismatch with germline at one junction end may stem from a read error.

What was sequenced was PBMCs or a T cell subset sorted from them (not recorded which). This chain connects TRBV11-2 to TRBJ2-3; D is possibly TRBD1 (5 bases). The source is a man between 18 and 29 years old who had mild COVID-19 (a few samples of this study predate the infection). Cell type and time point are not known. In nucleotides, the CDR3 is TGTGTCAGCAGCTTAGGGGCCACAGATACGCAGTATTTT. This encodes CVSSLGATDTQYF.